The sequence of this T cell receptor beta chain was determined in a study of CD8+ T cells in alopecia areata. The CDR3 contains 17 residues. Germline assignment: CDR1 SNHLY and CDR2 FYNNEI. The junction had 12 bases not matched to a gene; V was cut back by 6 bases and J by 4 bases. RNA was isolated and reverse transcribed to cDNA, the sequencing template. Sequenced by immunoSEQ multiplex PCR; TCRdb stores in-frame clones only, minus some. Of 150,000 or so clones in the sample, approximately 60% were seen once. V and J are TRBV2 and TRBJ2-5; 12 nucleotides align to TRBD2. The sample was CD4+ T cells sorted from blood. The source is a human donor in good health. The CDR3 region is CASSPTASGRARETQYF. The CDR3 nucleotides read TGTGCCAGCAGCCCTACTGCTAGCGGGAGGGCCCGAGAGACCCAGTACTTC.